The clone carrying this T cell receptor beta chain was observed a single time. The data derive from a study of blood T cell repertoires in COVID-19. For the study at large: Both acute and convalescent COVID-19 samples were obtained from the United States, Italy and Spain. PBMCs, B-cell-depleted T cells, or T cells were the source of the cDNA or gDNA that made up the material.

Germline CDR1 SGHVS, CDR2 FNYEAQ. Trimming at V came to 8 bases and at J to 3 bases, leaving 9 bases not matched to a gene. This CDR3 has 15 residues. Profiled with immunoSEQ multiplex PCR; TCRdb holds only in-frame clones, not every one. The sample carries 100,000 or so clones, approximately 79% recorded once. The V call is TRBV7-6, the J call TRBJ2-2; 7 bases line up with TRBD2. The sample consisted of peripheral blood. The sequence was collected from a man between 70 and 80 years old with active or convalescent COVID-19. Here the CDR3 DNA reads TGTGCCAGCTCAATGGGGAGGGCGGACACCGGGGAGCTGTTTTTT. Amino acid sequence: CASSMGRADTGELFF.